This T cell receptor (beta chain) appears in the sequencing data of a study of T-cell memory formation after mild COVID-19. Findings of the study overall: Clones shrinking between day 15 and 85 showed a balanced CD4/CD8 split, and those that grew later tilted toward CD4+. Chiefly within CM and EM were the contracting CD4+ clones; CD8+ ones were within EMRA.

The junction had 5 bases not matched to a gene; V was cut back by 4 bases and J by 8 bases. This CDR3 is 13 amino acids long. Germline V lookup: CDR1 KGHSH, CDR2 LQKENI. Employing constant-segment primers, 5'RACE generated TCR alpha and TCR beta cDNA libraries bearing sample barcodes and UMIs. One entry per CDR3 protein results from TCRdb running MiXCR on the 5' RACE reads. The sample yields about 340,000 distinct CDR3 sequences, more than 20% seen once. This clonotype was recorded a few times. Its antigen is not known. Source material: PBMCs or a T cell subset sorted from them (not recorded which). The TCR originated in a man aged 18 to 35 who had mild COVID-19 (a few samples of this study predate the infection). Cell type and time point are not known. The chain joins TRBV18 to TRBJ1-2; 9 bases match TRBD1. In DNA form, the CDR3 reads TGTGCCAGCTCACGGACAGGGGTGATCGGCTACACCTTC. It translates to CASSRTGVIGYTF.